What follows are 17 T cell receptor beta chains derived from one specimen sequenced in a study of regulatory T cells in long-lasting Graves disease. Library construction for TCR beta used iRepertoire HTBI primers and Arm-PCR of CDR3 regions. MiXCR, run by TCRdb on the multiplex PCR reads, gives a single entry per CDR3 protein. The table records roughly 400,000 distinct CDR3 sequences, 20% of them present only once. Time point defined: persistent/refractory GD, antithyroid drugs over 5 years with positive TRAb. Scientists built the TCR library using RNA that was extracted from PBMCs. The sequencing used peripheral blood mononuclear cells (PBMCs), collected when the disease was refractory, from a patient treated with antithyroid drugs. Receptors were obtained from a female donor with Graves disease.

This clonotype was recorded at least ten times. The chain links TRBV5-4 to TRBJ2-5, with D tentatively TRBD2 (5 bases). The V end lost 10 bases, the J end lost 1 base, and 14 bases lay between the germline ends. The CDR3 length is 13 residues. Germline V CDR1 and CDR2: SGHNT, YYREEE (reference sequence). DNA of the CDR3: TGTGCCGCCAGCAACGGGGTCCAAGAGACCCAGTACTTC. Amino acids: CAASNGVQETQYF.

This chain joins TRBV20-1 and TRBJ2-1; perhaps TRBD2 as D (5 bases). V lost 6 bases to trimming and J lost 5 bases, with 17 bases between them. The CDR3 loop spans 14 amino acids. Germline V lookup: CDR1 DFQATT, CDR2 SNEGSKA (reference sequence). The CDR3 region has the DNA TGCAGTGCCAACGGACTGGATACTCACAATGAGCAGTTCTTC. This encodes CSANGLDTHNEQFF.

This clonotype was observed a few times. The J gene is TRBJ1-1, the V gene TRBV11-2; tentative D call: TRBD1 (6 bases). The CDR3 spans 15 residues. CDR1 is SGHAT and CDR2 is FQNNGV in the germline V gene. The V gene lost 0 bases and the J gene lost 1 base, with 9 bases spanning the gap. The CDR3 reads CASSLEGGGNTEAFF. CDR3 DNA sequence: TGTGCCAGCAGCTTAGAAGGGGGGGGGAACACTGAAGCTTTCTTT. Looking up the rest from reference TRBV11-2 and TRBJ1-1 gives the full variable domain: EAGVAQSPRYKIIEKRQSVAFWCNPISGHATLYWYQQILGQGPKLLIQFQNNGVVDDSQLPKDRFSAERLKGVDSTLKIQPAKLEDSAVYLCASSLEGGGNTEAFFGQGTRLTVV.

The chain recombines TRBV18 with TRBJ1-1, with a tentative D call TRBD1 (5 bases). V lost 6 bases and J lost 3, with 17 bases in between. CDR1 and CDR2 from the germline V gene are KGHSH and LQKENI. The CDR3 totals 15 residues. The CDR3 is CASSLIVRGYTEAFF. CDR3 sequence (DNA): TGTGCCAGCTCCCTGATTGTAAGGGGCTACACTGAAGCTTTCTTT.

This clonotype was seen many times. V and J are TRBV20-1 and TRBJ1-2; 10 bases line up with TRBD1. Germline-derived CDR1 and CDR2 are DFQATT and SNEGSKA (reference sequence). The CDR3 is 16 residues long. V gave up 1 base and J gave up 8 bases; unmatched junction bases: 13. CDR3 sequence: CSARVVAGTGAEGYTF. The CDR3 DNA reads TGCAGTGCTAGAGTAGTTGCCGGGACAGGGGCAGAGGGCTACACCTTC.

This clonotype was recorded at least ten times. The V and J genes are TRBV6-5 and TRBJ1-1, with D unclear. V lost 2 bases, J lost 0 bases, and 7 bases lay in between. The CDR3 loop spans 14 amino acids. Germline V gene data show CDR1 as MNHEY and CDR2 as SVGAGI. The CDR3 region has the DNA TGTGCCAGCAGTTACCGCAAAGTGAACACTGAAGCTTTCTTT. It is translated as CASSYRKVNTEAFF.

This rearrangement joins TRBV10-1 to TRBJ2-2; 7 bases line up with TRBD1. Trimming removed 6 bases from V and 7 bases from J; junction bases left unmatched: 2. Germline V gene data show CDR1 as WNHNN and CDR2 as SYGVQD (reference sequence). CDR3 size: 12 residues. The CDR3 loop reads CASSRGFGELFF. The CDR3 DNA is TGCGCCAGCAGCAGGGGGTTCGGGGAGCTGTTTTTT.

The chain uses TRBV14 and TRBJ2-5; perhaps TRBD1 as D (5 bases). Between the trimmed V and J ends, which lost 0 bases and 6 bases, there was a span of 14 bases. CDR3 length: 15 residues. Looked up from germline, CDR1 is SGHDN and CDR2 is FVKESK. Here the CDR3 reads CASSQDPGLGKTQYF. The CDR3 nucleotides are TGTGCCAGCAGCCAAGATCCAGGGCTGGGGAAGACCCAGTACTTC.

This clonotype was observed a few times. The chain recombines TRBV30 with TRBJ2-7; 9 bases match TRBD1. The trim removed 5 bases at V and 1 base at J, leaving 6 bases unmatched. This CDR3 is 14 amino acids long. Germline loops: CDR1 GTSNPN, CDR2 SVGIG (reference sequence). The CDR3 sequence: CAWGAGTGSYEQYF. CDR3 nucleotide sequence: TGTGCCTGGGGTGCTGGGACAGGGTCCTACGAGCAGTACTTC.

This clonotype was counted ten times or more. The V call is TRBV2, the J call TRBJ2-2, with a weak D call TRBD2 (6 bases). This CDR3 contains 15 residues. Germline-derived CDR1 and CDR2 are SNHLY and FYNNEI. The V end lost 2 bases, the J end lost 7 bases, and 14 bases lay between the germline ends. The CDR3 is CASSEMGGQGGELFF. The CDR3 DNA reads as TGTGCCAGCAGTGAAATGGGAGGTCAGGGCGGGGAGCTGTTTTTT. The full variable domain, in which reference TRBV2 and TRBJ2-2 provide the parts outside the CDR3, is EPEVTQTPSHQVTQMGQEVILRCVPISNHLYFYWYRQILGQKVEFLVSFYNNEISEKSEIFDDQFSVERPDGSNFTLKIRSTKLEDSAMYFCASSEMGGQGGELFFGEGSRLTVL.

V usage is TRBV12-3 or TRBV12-4 and J usage is TRBJ2-7; 12 bases fit TRBD1. This CDR3 spans 17 amino acids. V shed 5 bases, J shed 4 bases, and the junction held 12 bases outside the gene matches. This CDR3 reads CASSEFSLGQGAYEQYF. The CDR3 coding sequence is TGTGCCAGCAGTGAATTTTCCCTGGGACAGGGGGCTTACGAGCAGTACTTC.

This clonotype was seen ten or more times. The J gene is TRBJ2-7, the V gene TRBV6-1; 9 positions agree with TRBD2. CDR1 and CDR2 from the germline V gene are MNHNS and SASEGT. V was clipped by 1 base and J by 2 bases; unmatched bases: 3. This CDR3 has 15 amino acids. In DNA, the CDR3 is TGTGCCAGCAGTGAAGGACTAGCGGAAGCCTACGAGCAGTACTTC. Translated, it gives CASSEGLAEAYEQYF.

This clonotype has more than one count but fewer than ten. This chain connects TRBV7-8 to TRBJ2-1; D is unclear. There are 12 residues in the CDR3. Germline CDR1 and CDR2: SGHVS and FQNEAQ. Trimming took 5 bases from V and 8 from J, leaving 10 bases between them. CDR3 sequence reads: CASSLVIDEQFF. The DNA of the CDR3 is TGTGCCAGCAGCCTGGTCATCGATGAGCAGTTCTTC.

This clonotype was counted many times. This sequence joins TRBV12-3 or TRBV12-4 and TRBJ2-6; possible D gene TRBD2, 5 bases. Trimming removed 5 bases at V and 4 bases at J, with 12 bases between. The CDR3 contains 15 residues. The CDR3 loop is CASSLVEAGANVLTF. The CDR3 region has the DNA TGTGCCAGCAGTCTGGTGGAGGCCGGGGCCAACGTCCTGACTTTC.

V and J are TRBV7-9 and TRBJ1-2; tentative D call: TRBD1 (5 bases). The CDR3 covers 14 residues. Trimming removed 5 bases at V and 3 bases at J, with 13 bases between. Germline assignment: CDR1 SEHNR and CDR2 FQNEAQ (reference sequence). The DNA of the CDR3 is TGTGCCAGCAGCGCGGGGACGGACTACTATGGCTACACCTTC. Protein: CASSAGTDYYGYTF.

The gene calls are TRBV4-3 and TRBJ2-2; TRBD2 aligns across 7 bases. Trimming removed 2 bases from V and 4 bases from J; junction bases left unmatched: 4. Germline values: CDR1 LGHNA, CDR2 YSLEER. CDR3 length equals 15 residues. CDR3: CASSQSLAATGELFF. Written as DNA, the CDR3 is TGCGCCAGCAGCCAAAGTCTAGCGGCCACCGGGGAGCTGTTTTTT.

The chain recombines TRBV10-3 with TRBJ2-7; TRBD2 agrees at 10 bases. Trimming took 6 bases from V and 5 from J; bases not matched to a gene: 4. The CDR3 consists of 13 residues. CDR1 and CDR2 from the germline V gene are ENHRY and SYGVKD. This CDR3 reads CAIRAGGDDEQYF. CDR3 nucleotides: TGTGCCATCAGAGCGGGGGGGGACGACGAGCAGTACTTC.